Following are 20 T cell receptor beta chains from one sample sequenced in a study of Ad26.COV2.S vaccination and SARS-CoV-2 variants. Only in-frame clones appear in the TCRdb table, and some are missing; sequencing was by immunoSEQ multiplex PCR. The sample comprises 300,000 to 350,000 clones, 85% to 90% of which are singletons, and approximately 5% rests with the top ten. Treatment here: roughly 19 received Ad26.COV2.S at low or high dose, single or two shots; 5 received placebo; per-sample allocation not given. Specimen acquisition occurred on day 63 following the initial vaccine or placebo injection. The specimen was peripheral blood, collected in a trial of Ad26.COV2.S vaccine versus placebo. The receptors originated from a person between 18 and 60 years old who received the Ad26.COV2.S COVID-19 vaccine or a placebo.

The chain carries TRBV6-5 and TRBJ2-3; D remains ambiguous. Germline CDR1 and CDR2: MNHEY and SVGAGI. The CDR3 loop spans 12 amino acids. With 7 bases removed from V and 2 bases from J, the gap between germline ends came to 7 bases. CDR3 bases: TGTGCCAGCATGTCCTACACAGATACGCAGTATTTT. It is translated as CASMSYTDTQYF.

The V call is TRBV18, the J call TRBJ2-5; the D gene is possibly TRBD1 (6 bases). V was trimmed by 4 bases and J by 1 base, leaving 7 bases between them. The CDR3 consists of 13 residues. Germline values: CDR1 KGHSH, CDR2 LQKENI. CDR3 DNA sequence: TGTGCCAGCTCACGGGACACCCAAGAGACCCAGTACTTC. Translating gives CASSRDTQETQYF.

The CDR3 region is CASSLDVDTQYF. DNA of the CDR3: TGTGCCAGCAGTTTAGACGTAGATACGCAGTATTTT. This chain links TRBV12-3 or TRBV12-4 with TRBJ2-3; no clear D gene. Trimming shortened V by 1 base and J by 5 bases, and 4 bases separated the two germline ends. This CDR3 contains 12 residues.

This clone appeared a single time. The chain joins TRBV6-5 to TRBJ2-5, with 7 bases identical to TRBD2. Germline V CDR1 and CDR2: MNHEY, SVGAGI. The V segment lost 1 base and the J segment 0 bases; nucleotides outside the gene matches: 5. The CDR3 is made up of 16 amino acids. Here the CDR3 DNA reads TGTGCCAGCAGTTACTTTGGCGGGGGAAACCAAGAGACCCAGTACTTC. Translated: CASSYFGGGNQETQYF.

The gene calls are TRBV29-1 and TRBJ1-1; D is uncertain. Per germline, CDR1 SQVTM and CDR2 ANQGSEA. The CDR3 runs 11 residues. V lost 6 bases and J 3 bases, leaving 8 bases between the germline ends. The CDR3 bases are TGCAGCGTAGCAGAGTACACTGAAGCTTTCTTT. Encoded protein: CSVAEYTEAFF. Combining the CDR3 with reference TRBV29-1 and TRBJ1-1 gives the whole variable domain SAVISQKPSRDICQRGTSLTIQCQVDSQVTMMFWYRQQPGQSLTLIATANQGSEATYESGFVIDKFPISRPNLTFSTLTVSNMSPEDSSIYLCSVAEYTEAFFGQGTRLTVV.

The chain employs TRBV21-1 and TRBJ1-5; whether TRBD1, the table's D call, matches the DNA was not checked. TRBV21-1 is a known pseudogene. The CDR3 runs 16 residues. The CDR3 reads CASSIPTGFRIQPQHF. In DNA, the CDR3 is TGTGCCAGCAGCATCCCCACAGGGTTTCGTATTCAGCCCCAGCATTTT.

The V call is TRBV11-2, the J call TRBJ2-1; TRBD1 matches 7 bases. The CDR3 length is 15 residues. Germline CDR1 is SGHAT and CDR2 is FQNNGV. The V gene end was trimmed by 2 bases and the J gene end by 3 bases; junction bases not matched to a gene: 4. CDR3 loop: CASSLTTGVYNEQFF. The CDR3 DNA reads TGTGCCAGCAGCTTAACCACAGGGGTCTACAATGAGCAGTTCTTC.

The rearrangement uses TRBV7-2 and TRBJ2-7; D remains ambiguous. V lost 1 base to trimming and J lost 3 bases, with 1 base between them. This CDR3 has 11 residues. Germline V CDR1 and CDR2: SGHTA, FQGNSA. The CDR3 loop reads CASSLDYEQYF. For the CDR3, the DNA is TGTGCCAGCAGCTTAGACTACGAGCAGTACTTC.

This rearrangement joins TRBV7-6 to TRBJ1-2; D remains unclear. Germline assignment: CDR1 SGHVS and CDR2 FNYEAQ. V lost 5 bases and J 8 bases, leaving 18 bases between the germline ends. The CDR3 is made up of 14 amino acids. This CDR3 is CASSQIPGANGYTF. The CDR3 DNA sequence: TGTGCCAGCAGCCAAATACCTGGTGCGAACGGCTACACCTTC.

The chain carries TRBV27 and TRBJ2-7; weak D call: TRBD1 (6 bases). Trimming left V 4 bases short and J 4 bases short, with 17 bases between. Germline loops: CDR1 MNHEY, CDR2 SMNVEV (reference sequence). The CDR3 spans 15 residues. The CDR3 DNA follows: TGTGCCAGCAGTTCCTCCACGGGACATCCTTACGAGCAGTACTTC. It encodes CASSSSTGHPYEQYF.

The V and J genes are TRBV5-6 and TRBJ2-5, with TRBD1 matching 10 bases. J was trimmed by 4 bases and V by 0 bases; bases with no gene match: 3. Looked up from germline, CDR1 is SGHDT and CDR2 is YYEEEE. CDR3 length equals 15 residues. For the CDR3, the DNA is TGTGCCAGCAGCTTGGTCGACAGGGGGCGAGAGACCCAGTACTTC. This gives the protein CASSLVDRGRETQYF.

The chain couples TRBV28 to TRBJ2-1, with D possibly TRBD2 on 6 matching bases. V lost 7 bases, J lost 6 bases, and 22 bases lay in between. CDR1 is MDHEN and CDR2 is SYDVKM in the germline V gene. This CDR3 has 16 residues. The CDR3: CASTTPRDSQRNEQFF. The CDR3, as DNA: TGTGCCAGCACAACGCCCCGGGACTCCCAACGCAATGAGCAGTTCTTC.

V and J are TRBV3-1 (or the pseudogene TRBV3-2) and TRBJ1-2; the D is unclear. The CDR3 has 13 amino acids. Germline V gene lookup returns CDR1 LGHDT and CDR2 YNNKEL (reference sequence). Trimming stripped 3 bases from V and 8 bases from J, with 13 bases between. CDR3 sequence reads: CASSQLGVQGYTF. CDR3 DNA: TGTGCCAGCAGCCAGCTGGGAGTGCAGGGCTACACCTTC.

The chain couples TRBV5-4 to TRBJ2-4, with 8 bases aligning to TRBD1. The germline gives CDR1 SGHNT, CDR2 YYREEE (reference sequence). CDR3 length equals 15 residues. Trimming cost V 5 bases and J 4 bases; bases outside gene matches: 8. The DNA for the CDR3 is TGTGCCAGCAGTACCCTCGACAGGGGTAAAAACATTCAGTACTTC. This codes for CASSTLDRGKNIQYF.

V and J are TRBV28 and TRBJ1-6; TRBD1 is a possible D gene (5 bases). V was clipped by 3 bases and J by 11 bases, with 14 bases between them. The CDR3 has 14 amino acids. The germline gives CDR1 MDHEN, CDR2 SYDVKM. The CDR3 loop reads CASSLGLGPPPLHF. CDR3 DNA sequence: TGTGCCAGCAGTTTGGGACTTGGGCCGCCACCCCTCCACTTT.

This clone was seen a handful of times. The CDR3, as DNA: TGTGCCAGCAGCTCCCGGGATGGGCCCCAGCATTTT. Residues: CASSSRDGPQHF. J is TRBJ1-5 and V is TRBV7-9; D ambiguous. This CDR3 has 12 residues. V was clipped by 4 bases and J by 9 bases, with 10 bases between them. Germline CDR1 is SEHNR and CDR2 is FQNEAQ (reference sequence).

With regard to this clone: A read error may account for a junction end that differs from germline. CDR3 loop: CANSRCNSPLHF. The CDR3 DNA sequence: TGTGCCAACAGTAGATGTAATTCACCCCTCCACTTT. The V gene is TRBV24-1, the J gene TRBJ1-6; no clear D. The germline CDR1 and CDR2 sequences are KGHDR and SFDVKD. The CDR3 is 12 residues long.

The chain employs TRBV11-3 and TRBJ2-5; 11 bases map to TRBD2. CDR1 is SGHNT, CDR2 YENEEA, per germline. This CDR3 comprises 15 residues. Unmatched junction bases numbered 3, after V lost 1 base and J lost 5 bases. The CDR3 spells CASSLGSGGDETQYF. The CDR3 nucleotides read TGTGCCAGCAGCTTAGGTAGCGGGGGGGACGAGACCCAGTACTTC.

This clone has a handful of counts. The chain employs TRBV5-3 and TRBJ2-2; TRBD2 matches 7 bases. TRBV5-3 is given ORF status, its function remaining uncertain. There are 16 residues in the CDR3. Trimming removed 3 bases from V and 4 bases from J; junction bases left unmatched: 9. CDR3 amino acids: CARSCVKRGRTGELFF. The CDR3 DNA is TGTGCCAGAAGCTGCGTGAAGCGGGGCCGCACCGGGGAGCTGTTTTTT.

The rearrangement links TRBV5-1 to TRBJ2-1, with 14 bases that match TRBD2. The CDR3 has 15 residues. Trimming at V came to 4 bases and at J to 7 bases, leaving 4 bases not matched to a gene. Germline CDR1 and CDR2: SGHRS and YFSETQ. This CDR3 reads CASSIGTSGSNEQFF. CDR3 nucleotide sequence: TGCGCCAGCAGCATAGGGACTAGCGGGAGTAATGAGCAGTTCTTC.